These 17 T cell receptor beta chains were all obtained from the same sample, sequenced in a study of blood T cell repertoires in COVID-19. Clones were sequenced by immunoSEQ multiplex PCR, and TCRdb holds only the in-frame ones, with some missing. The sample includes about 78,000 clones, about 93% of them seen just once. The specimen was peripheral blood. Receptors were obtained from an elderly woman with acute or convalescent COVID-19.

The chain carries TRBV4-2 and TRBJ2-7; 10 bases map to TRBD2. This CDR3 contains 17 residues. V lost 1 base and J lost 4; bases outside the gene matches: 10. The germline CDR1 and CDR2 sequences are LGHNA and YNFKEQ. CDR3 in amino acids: CASSQASGRAQAYEQYF. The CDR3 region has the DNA TGTGCCAGCAGCCAAGCGAGCGGGAGGGCCCAGGCTTACGAGCAGTACTTC.

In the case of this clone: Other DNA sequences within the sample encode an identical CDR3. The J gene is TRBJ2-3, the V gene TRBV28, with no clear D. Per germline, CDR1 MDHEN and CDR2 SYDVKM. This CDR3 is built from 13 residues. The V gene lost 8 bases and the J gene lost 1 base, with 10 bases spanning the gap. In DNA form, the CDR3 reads TGTGCCAGCTTGGGCCCGGGCACAGATACGCAGTATTTT. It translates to CASLGPGTDTQYF.

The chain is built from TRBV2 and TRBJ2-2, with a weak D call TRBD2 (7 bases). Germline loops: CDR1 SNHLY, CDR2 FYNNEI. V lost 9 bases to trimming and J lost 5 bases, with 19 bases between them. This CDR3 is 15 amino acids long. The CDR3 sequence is CASEGGTGRTGELFF. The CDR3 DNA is TGTGCCAGTGAGGGGGGGACCGGGAGGACCGGGGAGCTGTTTTTT.

In DNA, the CDR3 is TGTGCCAGCAGCCTCGCAACTAGCGGGGTGCCCCAAGAGACCCAGTACTTC. It is translated as CASSLATSGVPQETQYF. V is TRBV3-1 (or the pseudogene TRBV3-2) and J is TRBJ2-5; 10 positions agree with TRBD2. The trim removed 4 bases at V and 1 base at J, leaving 9 bases unmatched. CDR1 LGHDT and CDR2 YNNKEL come from the germline V gene (reference sequence). The CDR3 runs 17 residues.

CDR3 nucleotides: TGTGCCAGCAGCGATAGACTCGCCTATAATTCACCCCTCCACTTT. Residues: CASSDRLAYNSPLHF. The V and J genes are TRBV7-6 and TRBJ1-6; D is ambiguous. The V end lost 5 bases, the J end lost 2 bases, and 10 bases lay between the germline ends. In germline, CDR1 is SGHVS, CDR2 FNYEAQ. CDR3 size: 15 residues.

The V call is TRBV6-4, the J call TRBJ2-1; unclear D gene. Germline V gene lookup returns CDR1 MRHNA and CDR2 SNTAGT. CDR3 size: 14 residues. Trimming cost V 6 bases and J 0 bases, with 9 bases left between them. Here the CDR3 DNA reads TGTGCCAGCAGCCCCGGCGGCTCCTACAATGAGCAGTTCTTC. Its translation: CASSPGGSYNEQFF.

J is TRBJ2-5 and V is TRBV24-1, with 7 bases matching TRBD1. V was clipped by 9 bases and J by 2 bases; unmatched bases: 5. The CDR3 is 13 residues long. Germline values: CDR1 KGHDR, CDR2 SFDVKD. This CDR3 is CATERDSQETQYF. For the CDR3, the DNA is TGTGCCACCGAACGGGACAGTCAAGAGACCCAGTACTTC.

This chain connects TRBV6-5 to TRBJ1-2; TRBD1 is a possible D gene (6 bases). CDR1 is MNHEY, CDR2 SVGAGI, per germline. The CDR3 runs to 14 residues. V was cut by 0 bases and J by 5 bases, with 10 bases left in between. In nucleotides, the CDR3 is TGTGCCAGCAGTTACTCGGCAGGGGATTATGGCTACACCTTC. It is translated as CASSYSAGDYGYTF.

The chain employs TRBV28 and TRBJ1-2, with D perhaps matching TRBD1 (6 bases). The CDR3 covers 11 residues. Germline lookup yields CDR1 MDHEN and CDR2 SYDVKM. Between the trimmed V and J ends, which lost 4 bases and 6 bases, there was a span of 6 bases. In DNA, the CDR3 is TGTGCCAGCAGTTACAGGGATGGCTACACCTTC. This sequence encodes CASSYRDGYTF.

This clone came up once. CDR3 coding DNA: TGCGCCAGCAGCTCCCGACTAGCAGAGACCCAGTACTTC. Encoded protein: CASSSRLAETQYF. The chain is built from TRBV4-3 and TRBJ2-5; the match to TRBD2 covers 7 bases. Germline lookup yields CDR1 LGHNA and CDR2 YSLEER. This CDR3 has 13 residues. V lost 5 bases to trimming and J lost 4 bases; unmatched junction nucleotides: 4.

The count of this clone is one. CDR3 nucleotides: TGTGCCACCAGTGATTCGGGACAGGGTGGATGGCAGCCCCAGCATTTT. Its translation is CATSDSGQGGWQPQHF. The chain has TRBV24-1 and TRBJ1-5; 9 bases map to TRBD1. Germline V gives CDR1 KGHDR, CDR2 SFDVKD. V lost 2 bases and J lost 7; bases outside the gene matches: 8. The CDR3 sequence is 16 residues long.

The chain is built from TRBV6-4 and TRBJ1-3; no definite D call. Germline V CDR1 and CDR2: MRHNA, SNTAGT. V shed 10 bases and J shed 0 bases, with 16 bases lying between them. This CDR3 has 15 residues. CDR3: CATILGRPSGNTIYF. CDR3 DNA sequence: TGTGCCACTATTCTTGGGAGGCCCTCTGGAAACACCATATATTTT.

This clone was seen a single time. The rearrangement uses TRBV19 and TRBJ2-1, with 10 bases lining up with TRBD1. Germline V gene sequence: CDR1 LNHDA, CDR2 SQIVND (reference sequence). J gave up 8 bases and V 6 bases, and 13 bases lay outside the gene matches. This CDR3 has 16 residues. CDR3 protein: CASSHPRQGAWDEQFF. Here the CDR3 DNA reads TGTGCCAGTAGCCATCCGCGACAGGGGGCTTGGGATGAGCAGTTCTTC.

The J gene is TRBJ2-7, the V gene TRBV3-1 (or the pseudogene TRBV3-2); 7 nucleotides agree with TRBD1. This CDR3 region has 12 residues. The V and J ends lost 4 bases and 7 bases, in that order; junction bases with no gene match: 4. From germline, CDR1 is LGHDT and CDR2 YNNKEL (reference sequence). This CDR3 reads CASSLTGVEQYF. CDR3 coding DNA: TGTGCCAGCAGCCTCACAGGGGTTGAGCAGTACTTC.

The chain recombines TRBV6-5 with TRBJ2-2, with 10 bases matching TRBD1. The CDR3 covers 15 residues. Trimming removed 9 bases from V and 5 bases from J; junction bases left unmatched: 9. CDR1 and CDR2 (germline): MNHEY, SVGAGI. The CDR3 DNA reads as TGTGCCAGTCTACCGGGACAGGGGTCTACCGGGGAGCTGTTTTTT. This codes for CASLPGQGSTGELFF.

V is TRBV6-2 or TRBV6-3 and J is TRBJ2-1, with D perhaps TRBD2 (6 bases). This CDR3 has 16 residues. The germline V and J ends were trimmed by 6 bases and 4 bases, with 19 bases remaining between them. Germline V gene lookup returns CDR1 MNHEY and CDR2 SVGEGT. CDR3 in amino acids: CASSLPGGRNYNEQFF. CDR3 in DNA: TGTGCCAGCAGCCTACCCGGTGGGAGGAATTACAATGAGCAGTTCTTC.

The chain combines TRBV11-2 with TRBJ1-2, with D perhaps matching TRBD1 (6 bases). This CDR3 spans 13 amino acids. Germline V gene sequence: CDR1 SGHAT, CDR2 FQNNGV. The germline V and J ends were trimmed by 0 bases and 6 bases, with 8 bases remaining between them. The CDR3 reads CASSLDYRDGYTF. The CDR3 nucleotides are TGTGCCAGCAGCTTAGATTACAGGGATGGCTACACCTTC.